The rows below give T cell receptor beta chains drawn from one sample of a study of T cells in localized non-small cell lung cancer. Produced via immunoSEQ multiplex PCR; TCRdb's table is partial and in-frame only. The data contain around 1,500 clones, around 19% of them singletons. The sample in question was normal lung tissue next to the tumor, obtained before any cancer treatment. The receptors here all came from a male donor at least 60 years old with stage III squamous cell lung carcinoma. Both conserved end residues are part of each CDR3. Each record gives: D gene, clone size, V gene, J gene, CDR3 protein, CDR3 DNA. D genes are given only for firm matches. Rows may omit the clone size; those that give it use once, few, many or a size class.

.,medium-sized,TRBV12-2,TRBJ2-1,CATSYRGQGNEQFF,TGTGCCACCTCGTACAGGGGGCAGGGCAATGAGCAGTTCTTC
TRBD1,few,TRBV11-3,TRBJ2-2,CASSFRTGDTGELFF,TGTGCCAGCAGCTTCAGGACAGGGGACACCGGGGAGCTGTTTTTT
TRBD1,medium-sized,TRBV11-3,TRBJ2-7,CASSASTGGLGLYEQYF,TGTGCCAGCAGCGCATCGACAGGGGGCCTCGGTCTTTACGAGCAGTACTTC
TRBD1,few,TRBV18,TRBJ1-1,CASSDGQANTEAFF,TGTGCCAGCTCCGATGGACAGGCGAACACTGAAGCTTTCTTT
TRBD2,few,TRBV18,TRBJ2-7,CASSPRGLVVGEQYF,TGTGCCAGCTCACCAAGGGGACTAGTGGTCGGCGAGCAGTACTTC
.,.,TRBV11-3,TRBJ1-6,CASSLGQDNSPLHF,TGTGCCAGCAGCTTAGGACAGGATAATTCACCCCTCCACTTT
.,.,TRBV28,TRBJ1-6,CASITGGGSYNSPLHF,TGTGCCAGCATCACAGGCGGGGGCTCCTATAATTCACCCCTCCACTTT
.,.,TRBV12-5,TRBJ2-6,CASGDAAGQSRANVLTF,TGTGCTAGTGGTGATGCGGCAGGACAAAGTCGGGCCAACGTCCTGACTTTC
.,few,TRBV10-3,TRBJ1-3,CAISEDAPTPNTIYF,TGTGCCATCAGTGAGGACGCCCCCACCCCAAACACCATATATTTT
TRBD1,medium-sized,TRBV11-3,TRBJ1-3,CASSLTGGHSGNTIYF,TGTGCCAGCAGCTTGACAGGGGGCCACTCTGGAAACACCATATATTTT
TRBD1,.,TRBV11-3,TRBJ2-6,CASSPRIGGPGANVLTF,TGTGCCAGCAGCCCCCGGATAGGGGGCCCTGGGGCCAACGTCCTGACTTTC
.,.,TRBV5-1,TRBJ1-1,CASSFGNLRNTEAFF,TGCGCCAGCAGCTTTGGTAACCTACGCAACACTGAAGCTTTCTTT
TRBD1,.,TRBV29-1,TRBJ1-2,CSVATTGTTSGYTF,TGCAGCGTTGCCACGACAGGGACGACGAGTGGCTACACCTTC
.,.,TRBV18,TRBJ2-3,CASSRTSIGTDTQYF,TGTGCCAGCTCCCGAACTAGCATCGGCACAGATACGCAGTATTTT
.,.,TRBV11-3,TRBJ2-1,CASSLDRLGDEQFF,TGTGCCAGCAGCTTAGATCGGCTTGGTGATGAGCAGTTCTTC
.,.,TRBV11-3,TRBJ2-5,CASSRGTSPGETQYF,TGTGCCAGCAGCAGAGGGACTTCCCCTGGAGAGACCCAGTACTTC
TRBD1,few,TRBV6-8,TRBJ1-5,CASSYRSSTGGFGNQPQHF,TGTGCCAGCAGTTACAGGTCCTCCACAGGGGGATTTGGCAATCAGCCCCAGCATTTT
.,medium-sized,TRBV6-8,TRBJ2-3,CASSYQTRAQYF,TGTGCCAGCAGTTACCAAACCAGGGCGCAGTATTTT
.,.,TRBV6-8,TRBJ2-3,CASSYSEGSTDTQYF,TGTGCCAGCAGTTACTCTGAAGGGAGCACAGATACGCAGTATTTT
.,once,TRBV30,TRBJ2-3,CAWRTAADTQYF,TGTGCCTGGAGGACAGCGGCAGATACGCAGTATTTT
TRBD2,few,TRBV6-8,TRBJ2-1,CASSIAGAYNEQFF,TGTGCCAGCAGTATAGCGGGGGCCTACAATGAGCAGTTCTTC
.,.,TRBV6-8,TRBJ1-1,CASSYQGVTEAFF,TGTGCCAGCAGTTATCAGGGCGTTACTGAAGCTTTCTTT
.,.,TRBV19,TRBJ2-4,CASTPGPTAGKNIQYF,TGTGCCAGTACCCCCGGACCGACCGCCGGCAAAAACATTCAGTACTTC
.,few,TRBV29-1,TRBJ2-7,CSVELQTGSNYEQYF,TGCAGCGTTGAACTCCAGACAGGATCTAACTACGAGCAGTACTTC
.,once,TRBV19,TRBJ1-5,CASSIVIQIGNQPQHF,TGTGCCAGTAGTATAGTAATACAAATCGGGAATCAGCCCCAGCATTTT
.,once,TRBV29-1,TRBJ1-1,CSFKRGDSLGTEAFF,TGCAGCTTTAAGAGGGGTGACAGTCTGGGGACTGAAGCTTTCTTT